This TCR beta chain was identified during a study of shared T cell receptors in the human thymus. TCRdb's copy holds only in-frame clones and misses some; the assay was immunoSEQ multiplex PCR. The sample includes 550,000 to 800,000 clones, roughly 88% seen only once; the top ten take 0.0095% to 0.011%. This clone was seen a single time. Trimming left V 1 base short and J 8 bases short, with 9 bases between. There are 13 residues in the CDR3. Per the germline V gene, CDR1 is SGHVS and CDR2 is FNYEAQ. The sample was also linked to a second study, of human thymus T cells. According to that study: Resections removed during corrective heart surgery provided the thymus tissue used. Biased V and J segment usage appeared in thymus and peripheral blood.

The clonotype comes from a girl less than two years old with a congenital heart defect. The V and J genes are TRBV7-6 and TRBJ1-3; no clear D. Sequenced sample: thymocytes. CDR3 bases: TGTGCCAGCAGCTTAGAATTCCATCACACCATATATTTT. It translates to CASSLEFHHTIYF.